These T cell receptor beta chains were read from a single sample in a study of cytomegalovirus exposure and HLA in healthy donors. Sequencing used immunoSEQ multiplex PCR; TCRdb keeps in-frame clones, though not all of them. The sample gives some 90,000 clones, 80% of which show up once; less than 40% is in the top ten. Sequenced: PBMCs. These receptors all stem from a middle-aged man in good health and CMV-seropositive. Each CDR3 is given with its conserved first and last residue. Fields, in order: J gene, D gene, clone size, V gene, CDR3 DNA, CDR3 protein. The D gene is left open where the match is weak. Clone size is given for some rows only: seen once, a few or many times, or a class if the clone is expanded.

>TRBJ2-7|TRBD2|once|TRBV25-1
TGTGCCAGCAGTCGTGACGGCGGGAGTTACGAGCAGTACTTC
CASSRDGGSYEQYF
>TRBJ1-1|-|-|TRBV7-9
TGTGCCAGCAGCCCTGGCCGCTTTGAAGCTTTCTTT
CASSPGRFEAFF
>TRBJ1-5|-|-|TRBV19
TGTGCCAGTAGTATTCGTGGCCAGCCCCAGCATTTT
CASSIRGQPQHF
>TRBJ1-2|TRBD1|-|TRBV19
TGTGCCAGTAGTAAAATACCGGGACAGGGGGAAGATGGCTACACCTTC
CASSKIPGQGEDGYTF
>TRBJ1-5|-|-|TRBV5-3
TGTGCCCCGTCGCCCCAGCATTTT
CAPSPQHF
>TRBJ2-7|-|-|TRBV11-3
TGTGCCAGCAGCTTACTACCCGAGCAGTACTTC
CASSLLPEQYF
>TRBJ1-4|-|-|TRBV18
TGTGCCAGCTCACTTGACAGCCCTTCAACTAATGAAAAACTGTTTTTT
CASSLDSPSTNEKLFF
>TRBJ2-1|-|-|TRBV7-7
TGTGCTAGCAGCTTAGCGGGACAGGGCAATGAGCAGTTCTTC
CASSLAGQGNEQFF
>TRBJ2-1|TRBD2|-|TRBV30
TGTGCCTGGAGTACTAGCGGGAGGGCCTTGGATGAGCAGTTCTTC
CAWSTSGRALDEQFF
>TRBJ2-3|TRBD2|-|TRBV5-6
TGTGCCAGCAGCTTAGGAGGTAGCGGGACGGCAGATACGCAGTATTTT
CASSLGGSGTADTQYF
>TRBJ1-5|-|-|TRBV4-1
TGCGCCAGCAGCCAAGACCGTCTCCGGGGGACCAATCAGCCCCAGCATTTT
CASSQDRLRGTNQPQHF
>TRBJ2-7|-|-|TRBV6-5
TGTGCCAGCAGCCCTCGGCCAGGGGCGGACTACGAGCAGTACTTC
CASSPRPGADYEQYF